These T cell receptor beta chains were read from a single sample in a study of T cell responses to AZD1222 COVID-19 vaccine. Profiling relied on immunoSEQ multiplex PCR, and the TCRdb table lists in-frame clones only, not all of them. The profile covers 130,000 or so clones, with about 89% appearing a single time and approximately 28% taken by the ten largest. The sequences come from peripheral blood, collected on day 0 of AZD1222 vaccination. These receptors were obtained from an adult in good health. Each CDR3 is given with its conserved first and last residue. D genes are given only for firm matches. The size entry is marked missing in some rows and otherwise reads once, few, many or a size class.

TRBV19	.	.	TRBJ1-2	CASSSVSYGYTF	TGTGCCAGTAGCTCCGTCAGCTATGGCTACACCTTC
TRBV5-5	.	TRBD1	TRBJ1-6	CASSLSGTVGNSPLHF	TGTGCCAGCAGCTTGTCCGGGACAGTGGGTAATTCACCCCTCCACTTT
TRBV7-9	.	TRBD2	TRBJ2-1	CASSLLTLAGVYNEQFF	TGTGCCAGCAGCTTATTAACTCTAGCGGGAGTTTACAATGAGCAGTTCTTC
TRBV7-9	.	TRBD1	TRBJ1-4	CASSSKQGPREKLFF	TGTGCCAGCAGCTCTAAACAGGGGCCTCGGGAAAAACTGTTTTTT
TRBV21-1	.	.	TRBJ1-4	CASSKGGTGKRSNEKLFF	TGTGCCAGCAGCAAAGGAGGGACAGGGAAGCGGTCTAATGAAAAACTGTTTTTT
TRBV18	.	.	TRBJ2-7	CASSPAEGYEQYF	TGTGCCAGCTCACCGGCCGAGGGGTACGAGCAGTACTTC
TRBV7-8	.	TRBD2	TRBJ2-2	CASSAASGGNTGELFF	TGTGCCAGCAGCGCCGCTAGCGGTGGCAACACCGGGGAGCTGTTTTTT
TRBV25-1	once	.	TRBJ1-2	CASRMGIYGYTF	TGTGCCAGCAGGATGGGTATCTATGGCTACACCTTC
TRBV15	.	TRBD2	TRBJ2-7	CATSRDGASGYYEQYF	TGTGCCACCAGCAGAGATGGCGCTAGCGGGTACTACGAGCAGTACTTC
TRBV14	.	.	TRBJ2-6	CASSQGRFRVGTSGANVLTF	TGTGCCAGCAGCCAAGGAAGGTTCAGGGTTGGGACTTCTGGGGCCAACGTCCTGACTTTC
TRBV10-2	.	TRBD1	TRBJ1-1	CASSRGTGSSKSTEAFF	TGCGCCAGCAGCCGCGGGACAGGGTCCTCCAAGAGCACTGAAGCTTTCTTT
TRBV27	.	.	TRBJ2-1	CASSPRGGLSLTNEQFF	TGTGCCAGCAGTCCCCGGGGTGGATTGTCACTAACCAATGAGCAGTTCTTC
TRBV12-5	once	TRBD1	TRBJ2-7	CASGRQGMGEQYF	TGTGCTAGTGGCCGACAGGGGATGGGCGAGCAGTACTTC
TRBV20-1	.	.	TRBJ2-1	CSATPYNEQFF	TGCAGTGCTACACCGTACAATGAGCAGTTCTTC
TRBV19	.	TRBD1	TRBJ1-4	CASSIGRDRGEKLFF	TGTGCCAGTAGTATTGGAAGGGACAGGGGTGAAAAACTGTTTTTT
TRBV7-7	.	.	TRBJ1-2	CASSYLQNYGYTF	TGTGCTAGCAGTTATCTGCAGAACTATGGCTACACCTTC
TRBV7-9	.	.	TRBJ2-7	CASSREGGGQQYF	TGTGCCAGCAGCCGCGAGGGTGGGGGGCAGCAGTACTTC
TRBV6-1	.	.	TRBJ2-2	CASSGRASSNTGELFF	TGTGCCAGCAGTGGACGGGCTAGCTCGAACACCGGGGAGCTGTTTTTT
TRBV9	.	.	TRBJ1-3	CASSVRDPGNTIYF	TGTGCCAGCAGCGTCCGGGACCCTGGAAACACCATATATTTT
TRBV28	.	TRBD2	TRBJ2-7	CASRIGAGSYEQYF	TGTGCCAGCAGGATCGGAGCGGGATCCTACGAGCAGTACTTC
TRBV19	.	.	TRBJ2-2	CASSPQHSTGELFF	TGTGCCAGTAGCCCCCAGCACAGCACCGGGGAGCTGTTTTTT
TRBV7-6	once	.	TRBJ1-1	CASSLAGPGGGTEAFF	TGTGCCAGCAGCTTAGCGGGGCCGGGCGGGGGCACTGAAGCTTTCTTT
TRBV5-1	once	.	TRBJ1-2	CASSPGTYGYTF	TGCGCCAGCAGCCCCGGGACCTATGGCTACACCTTC
TRBV11-3	.	.	TRBJ2-1	CASSLEGRGRNEQFF	TGTGCCAGCAGCTTAGAGGGCAGGGGGAGGAATGAGCAGTTCTTC
TRBV5-4	once	.	TRBJ2-1	CASSGGTDNEQFF	TGTGCCAGCAGCGGCGGGACAGACAATGAGCAGTTCTTC
TRBV4-2	.	TRBD1	TRBJ1-2	CASSQEWTGAYTF	TGTGCCAGCAGCCAAGAATGGACAGGGGCCTACACCTTC
TRBV5-8	.	.	TRBJ2-3	CASSLAPRVLDTQYF	TGTGCCAGCAGCTTGGCCCCTAGAGTGTTAGATACGCAGTATTTT
TRBV12-5	.	.	TRBJ1-1	CASGLGTPKVTEAFF	TGTGCTAGTGGTTTGGGGACACCTAAGGTCACTGAAGCTTTCTTT
TRBV5-1	.	.	TRBJ1-6	CASSLGLGADSPLHF	TGCGCCAGCAGCTTGGGATTGGGGGCCGATTCACCCCTCCACTTT
TRBV21-1	.	.	TRBJ1-2	CASSNLVTYGYTF	TGTGCCAGCAGCAATCTAGTAACCTATGGCTACACCTTC
TRBV6-1	.	.	TRBJ1-1	CASSDMGWDTEAFF	TGTGCCAGCAGTGATATGGGATGGGACACTGAAGCTTTCTTT
TRBV27	.	.	TRBJ2-4	CASSLGLCVDIQYF	TGTGCCAGCAGTTTGGGACTTTGCGTGGACATTCAGTACTTC
TRBV12-3/TRBV12-4	.	.	TRBJ1-2	CASSLGGAPGYTF	TGTGCCAGCAGTTTAGGGGGGGCGCCTGGCTACACCTTC
TRBV24-1	.	.	TRBJ2-3	CATSNSVHPGTQYF	TGTGCCACATCGAACAGCGTCCACCCGGGTACGCAGTATTTT
TRBV27	.	.	TRBJ1-5	CASSTKGSSDQPQHF	TGTGCCAGCAGTACGAAGGGGTCATCCGATCAGCCCCAGCATTTT
TRBV5-4	.	TRBD2	TRBJ2-3	CASSWGLAGGRGGTDTQYF	TGTGCCAGCAGCTGGGGACTAGCGGGAGGCAGGGGAGGTACAGATACGCAGTATTTT
TRBV30	.	.	TRBJ2-7	CAWGVSYEQYF	TGTGCCTGGGGGGTATCCTACGAGCAGTACTTC
TRBV18	.	TRBD2	TRBJ2-1	CASSPGLAGGQYNEQFF	TGTGCCAGCTCACCAGGCCTAGCGGGAGGACAATACAATGAGCAGTTCTTC
TRBV9	.	TRBD2	TRBJ2-4	CASSETSGRAGNIQYF	TGTGCCAGCAGCGAGACTAGCGGGAGGGCCGGGAACATTCAGTACTTC
TRBV27	.	TRBD1	TRBJ2-1	CASSRTGFNEQFF	TGTGCCAGCAGCCGGACAGGGTTCAATGAGCAGTTCTTC
TRBV10-3	once	TRBD1	TRBJ2-7	CAISPGTGYEQYF	TGTGCCATCAGCCCCGGGACAGGCTACGAGCAGTACTTC
TRBV27	.	TRBD1	TRBJ1-5	CASSPLWTGLHQPQHF	TGTGCCAGCAGCCCCCTCTGGACAGGTCTTCATCAGCCCCAGCATTTT
TRBV15	.	.	TRBJ1-5	CATSRDNEEGLRAQHF	TGTGCCACCAGCAGAGATAACGAGGAAGGCCTTCGGGCCCAGCATTTT
TRBV27	.	TRBD2	TRBJ2-1	CASSLSITSGGNEQFF	TGTGCCAGCAGTTTATCGATAACTAGCGGGGGCAATGAGCAGTTCTTC
TRBV7-9	.	.	TRBJ1-2	CASSLGTSANYGYTF	TGTGCCAGCAGCTTAGGGACATCGGCTAACTATGGCTACACCTTC
TRBV29-1	.	.	TRBJ2-2	CSVESHYSTGELFF	TGCAGCGTTGAGTCCCACTACTCCACCGGGGAGCTGTTTTTT
TRBV7-3	.	TRBD2	TRBJ2-7	CASSLTGSSGAYEQYF	TGTGCCAGCAGCTTAACGGGGTCTAGCGGTGCCTACGAGCAGTACTTC
TRBV19	.	.	TRBJ1-5	CASNPSPGFQPQHF	TGTGCCAGTAATCCTAGCCCAGGGTTTCAGCCCCAGCATTTT
TRBV11-1	.	TRBD1	TRBJ2-2	CASSSTGLGELFF	TGTGCCAGCAGCTCGACAGGGCTCGGGGAGCTGTTTTTT
TRBV18	.	.	TRBJ1-2	CASSPTQDNYGYTF	TGTGCCAGCTCACCAACGCAGGATAACTATGGCTACACCTTC
TRBV18	.	TRBD2	TRBJ2-3	CASSRGTTTSTDTQYF	TGTGCCAGCTCACGAGGGACTACTACTAGCACAGATACGCAGTATTTT
TRBV5-6	once	TRBD1	TRBJ1-2	CASSLVRGQEPYGYTF	TGTGCCAGCAGCTTGGTTCGGGGACAGGAACCCTATGGCTACACCTTC
TRBV11-2	few	.	TRBJ2-3	CASTTLTSTDTQYF	TGTGCCAGCACCACACTAACAAGCACAGATACGCAGTATTTT
TRBV7-6	.	.	TRBJ2-5	CASSSSPGETQYF	TGTGCCAGCAGCTCATCTCCTGGAGAGACCCAGTACTTC
TRBV2	.	.	TRBJ1-2	CASIGQAFGVTF	TGTGCCAGCATAGGGCAGGCCTTTGGCGTCACCTTC
TRBV23-1	.	.	TRBJ2-7	CASSQSGGAAYEQYF	TGCGCCAGCAGTCAATCGGGGGGGGCGGCCTACGAGCAGTACTTC
TRBV18	.	TRBD1	TRBJ2-1	CASHRDRVYNEQFF	TGTGCCAGCCACCGGGACAGGGTATACAATGAGCAGTTCTTC